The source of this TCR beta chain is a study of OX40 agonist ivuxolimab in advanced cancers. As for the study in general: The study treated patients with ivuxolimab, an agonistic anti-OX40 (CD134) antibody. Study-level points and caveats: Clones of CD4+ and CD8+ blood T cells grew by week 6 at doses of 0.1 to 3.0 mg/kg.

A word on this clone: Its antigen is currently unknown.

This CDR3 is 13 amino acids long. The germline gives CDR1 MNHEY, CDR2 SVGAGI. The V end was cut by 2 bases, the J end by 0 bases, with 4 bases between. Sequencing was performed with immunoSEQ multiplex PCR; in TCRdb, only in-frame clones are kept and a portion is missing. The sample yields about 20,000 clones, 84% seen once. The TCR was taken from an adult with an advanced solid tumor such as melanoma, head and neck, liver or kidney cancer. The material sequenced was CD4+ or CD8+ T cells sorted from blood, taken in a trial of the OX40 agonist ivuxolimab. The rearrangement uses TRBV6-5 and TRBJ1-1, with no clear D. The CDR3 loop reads CASSYEVNTEAFF. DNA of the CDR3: TGTGCCAGCAGTTACGAGGTGAACACTGAAGCTTTCTTT.